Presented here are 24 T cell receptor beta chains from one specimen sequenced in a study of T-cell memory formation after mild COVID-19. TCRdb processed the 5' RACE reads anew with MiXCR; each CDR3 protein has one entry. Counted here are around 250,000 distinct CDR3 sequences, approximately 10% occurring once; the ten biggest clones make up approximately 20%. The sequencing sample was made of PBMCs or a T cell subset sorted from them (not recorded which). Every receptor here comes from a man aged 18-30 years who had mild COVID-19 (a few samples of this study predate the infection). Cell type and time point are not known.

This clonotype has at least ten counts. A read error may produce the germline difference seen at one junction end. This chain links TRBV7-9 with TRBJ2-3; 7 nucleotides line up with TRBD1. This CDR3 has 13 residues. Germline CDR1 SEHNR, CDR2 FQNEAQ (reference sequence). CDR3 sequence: CASSLGRDSPPHF. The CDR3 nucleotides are TGTGCCAGCAGCTTAGGTCGGGACAGTCCTCCCCATTTT.

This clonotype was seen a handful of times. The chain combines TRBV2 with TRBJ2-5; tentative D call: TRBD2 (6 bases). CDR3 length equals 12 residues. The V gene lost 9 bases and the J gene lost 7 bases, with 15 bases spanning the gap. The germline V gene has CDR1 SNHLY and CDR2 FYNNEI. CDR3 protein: CARGLALGTQYF. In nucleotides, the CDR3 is TGTGCCAGGGGACTCGCCTTAGGGACCCAGTACTTC.

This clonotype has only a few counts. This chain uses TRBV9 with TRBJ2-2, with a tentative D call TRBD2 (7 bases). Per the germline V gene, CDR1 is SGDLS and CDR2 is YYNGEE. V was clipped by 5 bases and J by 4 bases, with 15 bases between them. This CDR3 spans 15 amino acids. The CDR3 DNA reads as TGTGCCAGCAGAATCGGGGGGCCGGGCACCGGGGAGCTGTTTTTT. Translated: CASRIGGPGTGELFF. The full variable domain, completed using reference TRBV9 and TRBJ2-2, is DSGVTQTPKHLITATGQRVTLRCSPRSGDLSVYWYQQSLDQGLQFLIQYYNGEERAKGNILERFSAQQFPDLHSELNLSSLELGDSALYFCASRIGGPGTGELFFGEGSRLTVL.

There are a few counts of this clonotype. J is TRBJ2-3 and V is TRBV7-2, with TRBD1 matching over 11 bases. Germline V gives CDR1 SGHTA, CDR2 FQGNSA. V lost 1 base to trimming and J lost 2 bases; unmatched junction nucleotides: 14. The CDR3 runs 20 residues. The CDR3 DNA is TGTGCCAGCAGCTTAGGGCGGGACAGGGGGATATCCACCCTCACAGATACGCAGTATTTT. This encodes CASSLGRDRGISTLTDTQYF.

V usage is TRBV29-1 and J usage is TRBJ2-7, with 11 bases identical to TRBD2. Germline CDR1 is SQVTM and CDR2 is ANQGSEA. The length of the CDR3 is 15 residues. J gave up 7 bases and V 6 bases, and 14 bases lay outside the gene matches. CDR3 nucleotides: TGCAGCGTCCTCACCAGGTCTAGCGGGGGGATAGAGCAGTACGTC. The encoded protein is CSVLTRSSGGIEQYV.

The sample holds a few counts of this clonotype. This chain's CDR3 is CASRPTTTVNTEAFF. The CDR3 nucleotides read TGTGCCAGCAGACCCACCACAACAGTAAACACTGAAGCTTTCTTT. V and J are TRBV12-3 or TRBV12-4 and TRBJ1-1; D ambiguous. The CDR3 spans 15 residues. Trimming cost V 6 bases and J 2 bases, with 16 bases left between them.

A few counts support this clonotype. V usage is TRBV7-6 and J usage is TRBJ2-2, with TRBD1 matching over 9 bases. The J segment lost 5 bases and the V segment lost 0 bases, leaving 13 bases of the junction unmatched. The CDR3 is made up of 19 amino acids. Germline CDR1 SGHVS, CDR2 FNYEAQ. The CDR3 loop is CASSLANRTGGRRTGELFF. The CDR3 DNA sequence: TGTGCCAGCAGCTTAGCGAATAGAACAGGGGGCAGGAGAACCGGGGAGCTGTTTTTT.

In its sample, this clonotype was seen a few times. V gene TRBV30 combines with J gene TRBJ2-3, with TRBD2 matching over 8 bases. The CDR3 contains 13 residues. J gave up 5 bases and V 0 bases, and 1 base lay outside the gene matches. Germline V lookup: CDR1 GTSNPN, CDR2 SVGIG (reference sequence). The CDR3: CAWSVAGGDTQYF. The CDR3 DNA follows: TGTGCCTGGAGTGTGGCGGGGGGAGATACGCAGTATTTT. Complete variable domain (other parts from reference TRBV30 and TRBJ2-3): SQTIHQWPATLVQPVGSPLSLECTVEGTSNPNLYWYRQAAGRGLQLLFYSVGIGQISSEVPQNLSASRPQDRQFILSSKKLLLSDSGFYLCAWSVAGGDTQYFGPGTRLTVL.

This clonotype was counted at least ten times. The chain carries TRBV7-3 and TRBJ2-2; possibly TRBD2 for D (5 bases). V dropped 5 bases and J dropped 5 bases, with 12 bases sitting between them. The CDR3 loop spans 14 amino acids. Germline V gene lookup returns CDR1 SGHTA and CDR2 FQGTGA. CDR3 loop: CASSPSWETGELFF. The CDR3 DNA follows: TGTGCCAGCAGCCCTAGCTGGGAGACCGGGGAGCTGTTTTTT.

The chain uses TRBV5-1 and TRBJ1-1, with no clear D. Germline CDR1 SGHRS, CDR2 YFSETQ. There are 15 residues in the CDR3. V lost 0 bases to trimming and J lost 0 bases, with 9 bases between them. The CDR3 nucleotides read TGCGCCAGCAGCTTGGTGCTGGGGATGAACACTGAAGCTTTCTTT. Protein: CASSLVLGMNTEAFF.

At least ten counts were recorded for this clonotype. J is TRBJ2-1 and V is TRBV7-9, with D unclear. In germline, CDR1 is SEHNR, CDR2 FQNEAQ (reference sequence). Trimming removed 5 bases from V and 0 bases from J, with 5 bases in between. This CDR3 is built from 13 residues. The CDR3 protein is CASSAPSYNEQFF. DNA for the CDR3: TGTGCCAGCAGCGCCCCCTCCTACAATGAGCAGTTCTTC.

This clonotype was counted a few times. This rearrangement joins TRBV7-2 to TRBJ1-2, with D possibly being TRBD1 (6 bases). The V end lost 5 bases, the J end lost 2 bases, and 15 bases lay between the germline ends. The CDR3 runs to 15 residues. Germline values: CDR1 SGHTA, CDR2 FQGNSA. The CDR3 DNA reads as TGTGCCAGCAGCCCCGGGGGGCGCAGGAACTATGGCTACACCTTC. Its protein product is CASSPGGRRNYGYTF.

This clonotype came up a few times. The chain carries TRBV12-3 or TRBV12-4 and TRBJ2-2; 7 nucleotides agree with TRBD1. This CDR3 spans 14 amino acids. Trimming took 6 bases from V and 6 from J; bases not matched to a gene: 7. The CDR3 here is CASSLTGRAGELFF. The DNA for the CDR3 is TGTGCCAGCAGCCTGACAGGGCGGGCCGGGGAGCTGTTTTTT.

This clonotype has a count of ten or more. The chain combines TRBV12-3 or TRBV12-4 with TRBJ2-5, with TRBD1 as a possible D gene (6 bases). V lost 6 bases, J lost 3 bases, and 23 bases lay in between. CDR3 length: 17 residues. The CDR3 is CASSLMGARDGKETQYF. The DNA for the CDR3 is TGTGCCAGCAGCCTAATGGGGGCCCGGGACGGCAAAGAGACCCAGTACTTC.

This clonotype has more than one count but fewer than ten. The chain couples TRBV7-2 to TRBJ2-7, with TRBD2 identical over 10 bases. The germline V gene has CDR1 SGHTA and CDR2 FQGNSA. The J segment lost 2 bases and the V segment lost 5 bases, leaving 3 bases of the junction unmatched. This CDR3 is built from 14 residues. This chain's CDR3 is CASSPLAGAYEQYF. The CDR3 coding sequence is TGTGCCAGCAGCCCTCTAGCGGGGGCCTACGAGCAGTACTTC.

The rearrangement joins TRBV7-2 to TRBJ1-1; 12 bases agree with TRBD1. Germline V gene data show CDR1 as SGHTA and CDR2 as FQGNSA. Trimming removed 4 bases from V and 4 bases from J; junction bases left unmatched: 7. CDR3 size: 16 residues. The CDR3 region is CASSWGQGAGGTEAFF. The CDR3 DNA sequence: TGTGCCAGCAGCTGGGGACAGGGGGCAGGCGGCACTGAAGCTTTCTTT.

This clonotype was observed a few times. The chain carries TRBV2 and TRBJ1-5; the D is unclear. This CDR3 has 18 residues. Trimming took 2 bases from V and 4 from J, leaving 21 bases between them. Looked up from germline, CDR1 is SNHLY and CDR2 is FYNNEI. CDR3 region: CASSELLGNLRENQPQHF. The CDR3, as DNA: TGTGCCAGCAGTGAACTTCTGGGGAACCTCCGGGAGAATCAGCCCCAGCATTTT.

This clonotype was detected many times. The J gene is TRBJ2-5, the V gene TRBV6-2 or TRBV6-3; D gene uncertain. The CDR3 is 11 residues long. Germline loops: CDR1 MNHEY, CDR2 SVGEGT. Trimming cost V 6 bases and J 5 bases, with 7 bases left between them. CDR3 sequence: CASSQRETQYF. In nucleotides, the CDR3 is TGTGCCAGCAGCCAACGGGAGACCCAGTACTTC.

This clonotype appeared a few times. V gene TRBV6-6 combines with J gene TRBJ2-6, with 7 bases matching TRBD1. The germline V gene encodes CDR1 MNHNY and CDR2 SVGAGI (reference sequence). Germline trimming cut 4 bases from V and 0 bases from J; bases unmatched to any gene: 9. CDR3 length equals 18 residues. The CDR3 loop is CASSFPPGQISGANVLTF. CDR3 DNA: TGTGCCAGCAGTTTCCCCCCGGGACAGATCTCTGGGGCCAACGTCCTGACTTTC.

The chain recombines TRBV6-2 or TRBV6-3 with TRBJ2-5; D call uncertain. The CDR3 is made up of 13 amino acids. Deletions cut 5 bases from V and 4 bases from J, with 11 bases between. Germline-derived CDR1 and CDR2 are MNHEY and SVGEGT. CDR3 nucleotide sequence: TGTGCCAGCAGTCGACACCCAAGAGAGACCCAGTACTTC. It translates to CASSRHPRETQYF.

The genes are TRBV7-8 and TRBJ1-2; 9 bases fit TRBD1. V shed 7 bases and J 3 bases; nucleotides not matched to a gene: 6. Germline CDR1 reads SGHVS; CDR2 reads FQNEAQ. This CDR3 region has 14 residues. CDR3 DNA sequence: TGTGCCAGCACCCAAGACAGGGGGGACTATGGCTACACCTTC. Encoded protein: CASTQDRGDYGYTF.

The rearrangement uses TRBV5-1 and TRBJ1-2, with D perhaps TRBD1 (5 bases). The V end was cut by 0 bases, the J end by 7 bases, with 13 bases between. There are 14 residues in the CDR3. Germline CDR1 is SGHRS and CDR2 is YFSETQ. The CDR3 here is CASSLERRTFGYTF. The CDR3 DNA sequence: TGCGCCAGCAGCTTGGAGCGCAGGACATTTGGCTACACCTTC.

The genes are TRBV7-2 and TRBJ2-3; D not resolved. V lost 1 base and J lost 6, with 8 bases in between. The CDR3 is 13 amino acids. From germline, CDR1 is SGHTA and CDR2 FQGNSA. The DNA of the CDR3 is TGTGCCAGCAGCTTAGAGATCCCCGATACGCAGTATTTT. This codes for CASSLEIPDTQYF.

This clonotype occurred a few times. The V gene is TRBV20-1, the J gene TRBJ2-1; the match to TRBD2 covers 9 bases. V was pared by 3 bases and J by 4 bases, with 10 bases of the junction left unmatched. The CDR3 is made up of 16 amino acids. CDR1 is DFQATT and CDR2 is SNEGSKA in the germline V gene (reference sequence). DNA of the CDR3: TGCAGTGCTAGTGGTTTAGCGGGGGAGGTTTACAATGAGCAGTTCTTC. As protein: CSASGLAGEVYNEQFF.